This T cell receptor beta chain stems from a study of T cell changes during pregnancy in multiple sclerosis. Clones were sequenced by immunoSEQ multiplex PCR, and TCRdb holds only the in-frame ones, with some missing. The sample lists roughly 38,000 clones, roughly 91% seen once, with around 0.47% in the top ten. The V and J ends lost 4 bases and 5 bases respectively, with 12 bases between them. CDR1 and CDR2 from the germline V gene are MDHEN and SYDVKM. This CDR3 has 14 amino acids. The sequencing here drew on CD4+ T cells from peripheral blood mononuclear cells, taken in the second trimester of pregnancy. The sequence came from a female donor in good health, enrolled as a control in a pregnancy study. V and J are TRBV28 and TRBJ1-5, with a weak D call TRBD1 (6 bases). The CDR3 DNA is TGTGCCAGCAGTTGGGCGGGGGGGCATCAGCCCCAGCATTTT. The encoded protein is CASSWAGGHQPQHF.